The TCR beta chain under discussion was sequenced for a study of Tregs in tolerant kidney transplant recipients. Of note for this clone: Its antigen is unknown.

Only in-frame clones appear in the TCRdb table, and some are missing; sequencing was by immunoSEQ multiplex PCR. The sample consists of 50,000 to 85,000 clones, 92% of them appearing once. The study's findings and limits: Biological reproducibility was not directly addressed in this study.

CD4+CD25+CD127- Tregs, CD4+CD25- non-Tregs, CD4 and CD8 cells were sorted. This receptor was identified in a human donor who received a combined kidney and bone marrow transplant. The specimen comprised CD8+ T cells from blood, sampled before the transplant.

CDR3 in amino acids: CASSLKPSDRDEQYF. CDR3 sequence (DNA): TGTGCCAGCAGTTTAAAGCCCTCCGACAGGGACGAGCAGTACTTC. This chain links TRBV27 with TRBJ2-7, with TRBD1 matching over 7 bases. There are 15 residues in the CDR3. V lost 2 bases to trimming and J lost 5 bases; unmatched junction nucleotides: 9. Germline CDR1 and CDR2: MNHEY and SMNVEV (reference sequence).